A selection of T cell receptor beta chains follows, all from one sample in a study of cytomegalovirus exposure and HLA in healthy donors. Some clones are missing from TCRdb's copy, which holds only in-frame ones; the method was immunoSEQ multiplex PCR. The profile shows roughly 240,000 clones, roughly 82% of them singletons. The sequenced sample was PBMCs. All receptors come from a woman in her 40s in good health and CMV-seropositive. CDR3s include the opening cysteine and the closing phenylalanine or tryptophan. D genes are given only for firm matches. Expanded clones get a size class; other rows say once, few or many, or leave the size out.

d_call: NA; v_call: TRBV30; j_call: TRBJ2-6; clone_size: once; cdr3_aa: CAWSPQTGRFISGANVLTF; cdr3_nt: TGTGCCTGGAGTCCACAAACAGGGAGATTTATCTCTGGGGCCAACGTCCTGACTTTC
d_call: NA; v_call: TRBV5-1; j_call: TRBJ2-1; clone_size: NA; cdr3_aa: CASSSRGNEQFF; cdr3_nt: TGCGCCAGCAGCTCAAGGGGGAATGAGCAGTTCTTC
d_call: TRBD1; v_call: TRBV5-1; j_call: TRBJ2-5; clone_size: NA; cdr3_aa: CASSSGTGFSETQYF; cdr3_nt: TGCGCCAGCAGCTCCGGGACAGGGTTCTCAGAGACCCAGTACTTC
d_call: NA; v_call: TRBV6-1; j_call: TRBJ1-2; clone_size: NA; cdr3_aa: CASSEAPVFYGYTF; cdr3_nt: TGTGCCAGCAGTGAAGCTCCCGTATTCTATGGCTACACCTTC
d_call: NA; v_call: TRBV5-1; j_call: TRBJ1-3; clone_size: NA; cdr3_aa: CASSFTPGNTIYF; cdr3_nt: TGCGCCAGCAGCTTCACACCTGGAAACACCATATATTTT
d_call: NA; v_call: TRBV19; j_call: TRBJ1-5; clone_size: NA; cdr3_aa: CASSKSSNQPQHF; cdr3_nt: TGTGCCAGTAGTAAGAGTAGCAATCAGCCCCAGCATTTT
d_call: NA; v_call: TRBV4-3; j_call: TRBJ2-2; clone_size: NA; cdr3_aa: CASSPGAGELFF; cdr3_nt: TGCGCCAGCAGCCCAGGGGCCGGGGAGCTGTTTTTT
d_call: NA; v_call: TRBV6-5; j_call: TRBJ1-1; clone_size: NA; cdr3_aa: CASSYSASDGTEAFF; cdr3_nt: TGTGCCAGCAGTTACTCGGCAAGTGATGGCACTGAAGCTTTCTTT
d_call: NA; v_call: TRBV4-1; j_call: TRBJ2-2; clone_size: few; cdr3_aa: CASSQERRGFAGELFF; cdr3_nt: TGCGCCAGCAGCCAAGAGCGCAGGGGATTCGCCGGGGAGCTGTTTTTT
d_call: TRBD2; v_call: TRBV5-6; j_call: TRBJ2-7; clone_size: NA; cdr3_aa: CASSNPGRTRREQYF; cdr3_nt: TGTGCCAGCAGCAACCCCGGGAGGACGCGGCGCGAGCAGTACTTC
d_call: NA; v_call: TRBV7-8; j_call: TRBJ2-5; clone_size: few; cdr3_aa: CASSFRTEETQYF; cdr3_nt: TGTGCCAGCAGCTTCCGGACAGAAGAGACCCAGTACTTC
d_call: TRBD1; v_call: TRBV11-2; j_call: TRBJ2-1; clone_size: NA; cdr3_aa: CASSRDRYNEQFF; cdr3_nt: TGTGCCAGCAGCCGGGACAGGTACAATGAGCAGTTCTTC
d_call: TRBD1; v_call: TRBV5-1; j_call: TRBJ2-1; clone_size: NA; cdr3_aa: CASSSSGGYYNEQFF; cdr3_nt: TGCGCCAGCAGCTCATCAGGGGGCTACTACAATGAGCAGTTCTTC
d_call: NA; v_call: TRBV21-1; j_call: TRBJ1-1; clone_size: NA; cdr3_aa: CASSAKSTRTEAFF; cdr3_nt: TGTGCCAGCAGCGCTAAATCCACTCGGACTGAAGCTTTCTTT
d_call: NA; v_call: TRBV20-1; j_call: TRBJ2-1; clone_size: NA; cdr3_aa: CSASTNEQFF; cdr3_nt: TGCAGTGCTAGCACTAATGAGCAGTTCTTC
d_call: NA; v_call: TRBV19; j_call: TRBJ1-1; clone_size: NA; cdr3_aa: CASSILVSTEAFF; cdr3_nt: TGTGCCAGTAGTATTTTGGTCAGCACTGAAGCTTTCTTT
d_call: NA; v_call: TRBV6-5; j_call: TRBJ2-1; clone_size: NA; cdr3_aa: CASSYSLNRIYNEQFF; cdr3_nt: TGTGCCAGCAGTTACTCGCTCAACAGGATTTACAATGAGCAGTTCTTC
d_call: TRBD2; v_call: TRBV11-2; j_call: TRBJ2-5; clone_size: NA; cdr3_aa: CASSRGPAGGQETQYF; cdr3_nt: TGTGCCAGCAGCCGCGGACCAGCGGGGGGCCAAGAGACCCAGTACTTC
d_call: NA; v_call: TRBV6-1; j_call: TRBJ2-3; clone_size: NA; cdr3_aa: CASSERGSTDTQYF; cdr3_nt: TGTGCCAGCAGTGAAAGGGGTAGCACAGATACGCAGTATTTT
d_call: TRBD2; v_call: TRBV5-4; j_call: TRBJ2-7; clone_size: NA; cdr3_aa: CASSLPGGLNYEQYF; cdr3_nt: TGTGCCAGCAGCCTTCCGGGGGGTTTAAACTACGAGCAGTACTTC
d_call: TRBD2; v_call: TRBV5-1; j_call: TRBJ2-3; clone_size: few; cdr3_aa: CASSPTSGEGGTDTQYF; cdr3_nt: TGCGCCAGCAGCCCTACTAGCGGGGAAGGAGGCACAGATACGCAGTATTTT
d_call: TRBD1; v_call: TRBV5-6; j_call: TRBJ2-7; clone_size: NA; cdr3_aa: CASSPIIAGGVRYEQYF; cdr3_nt: TGTGCCAGCAGTCCAATAATAGCAGGGGGAGTGAGGTACGAGCAGTACTTC
d_call: NA; v_call: TRBV7-9; j_call: TRBJ1-1; clone_size: NA; cdr3_aa: CASSPGRGRDISNTEAFF; cdr3_nt: TGTGCCAGCAGCCCTGGGCGGGGGCGAGACATTTCGAACACTGAAGCTTTCTTT
d_call: TRBD2; v_call: TRBV7-9; j_call: TRBJ2-1; clone_size: few; cdr3_aa: CASSLSRRELGGEQFF; cdr3_nt: TGTGCCAGCAGCTTAAGCAGGCGGGAGCTCGGTGGTGAGCAGTTCTTC